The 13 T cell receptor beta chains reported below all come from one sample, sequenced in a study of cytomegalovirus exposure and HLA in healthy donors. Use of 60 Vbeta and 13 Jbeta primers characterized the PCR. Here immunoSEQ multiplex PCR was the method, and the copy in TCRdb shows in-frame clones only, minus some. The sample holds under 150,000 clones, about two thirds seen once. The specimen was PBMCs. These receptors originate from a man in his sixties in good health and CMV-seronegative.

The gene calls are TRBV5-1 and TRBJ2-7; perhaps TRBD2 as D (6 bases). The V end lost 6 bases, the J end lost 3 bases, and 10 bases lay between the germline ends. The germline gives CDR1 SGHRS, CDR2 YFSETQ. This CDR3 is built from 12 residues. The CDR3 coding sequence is TGCGCCAGCACCGGGACTTTCTACGAGCAGTACTTC. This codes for CASTGTFYEQYF.

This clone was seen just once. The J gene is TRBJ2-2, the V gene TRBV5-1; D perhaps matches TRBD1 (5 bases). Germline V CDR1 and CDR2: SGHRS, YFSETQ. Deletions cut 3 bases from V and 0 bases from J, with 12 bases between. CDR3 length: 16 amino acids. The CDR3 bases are TGCGCCAGCAGCTCGACAGTTCCCTCGAACACCGGGGAGCTGTTTTTT. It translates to CASSSTVPSNTGELFF.

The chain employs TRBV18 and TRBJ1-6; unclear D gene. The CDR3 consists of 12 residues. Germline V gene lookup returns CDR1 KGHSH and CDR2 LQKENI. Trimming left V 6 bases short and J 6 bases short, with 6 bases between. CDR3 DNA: TGTGCCAGCTCGGCGGGTAATTCACCCCTCCACTTT. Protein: CASSAGNSPLHF.

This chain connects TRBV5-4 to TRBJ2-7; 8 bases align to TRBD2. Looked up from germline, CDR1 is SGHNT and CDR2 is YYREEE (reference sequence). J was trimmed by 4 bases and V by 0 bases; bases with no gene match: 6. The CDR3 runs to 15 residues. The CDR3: CASSLETSVSYEQYF. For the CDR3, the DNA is TGTGCCAGCAGCTTGGAGACTAGCGTATCATACGAGCAGTACTTC. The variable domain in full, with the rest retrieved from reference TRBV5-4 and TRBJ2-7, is ETGVTQSPTHLIKTRGQQVTLRCSSQSGHNTVSWYQQALGQGPQFIFQYYREEENGRGNFPPRFSGLQFPNYSSELNVNALELDDSALYLCASSLETSVSYEQYFGPGTRLTVT.

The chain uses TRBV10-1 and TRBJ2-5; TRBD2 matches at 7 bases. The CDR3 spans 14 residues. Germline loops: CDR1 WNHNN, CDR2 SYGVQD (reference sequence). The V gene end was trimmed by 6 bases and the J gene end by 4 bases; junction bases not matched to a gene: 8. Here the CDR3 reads CASSYGLEGETQYF. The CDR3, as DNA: TGCGCCAGCAGCTATGGACTAGAAGGAGAGACCCAGTACTTC.

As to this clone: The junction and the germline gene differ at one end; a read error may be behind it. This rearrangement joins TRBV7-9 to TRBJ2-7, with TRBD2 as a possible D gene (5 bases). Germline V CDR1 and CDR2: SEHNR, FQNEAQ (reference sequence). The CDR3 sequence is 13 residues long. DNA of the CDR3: TGTTCCAGCAGCTTAACGGGATCCTACGAGCAGTACTTC. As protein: CSSSLTGSYEQYF.

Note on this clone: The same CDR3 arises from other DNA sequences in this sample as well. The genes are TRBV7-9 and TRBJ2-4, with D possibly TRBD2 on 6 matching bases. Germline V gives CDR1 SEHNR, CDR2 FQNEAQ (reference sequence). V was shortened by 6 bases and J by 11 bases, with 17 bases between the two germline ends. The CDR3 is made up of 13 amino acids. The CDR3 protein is CASRGFTEGVQYF. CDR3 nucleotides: TGTGCCAGCAGGGGATTTACGGAGGGCGTTCAGTACTTC.

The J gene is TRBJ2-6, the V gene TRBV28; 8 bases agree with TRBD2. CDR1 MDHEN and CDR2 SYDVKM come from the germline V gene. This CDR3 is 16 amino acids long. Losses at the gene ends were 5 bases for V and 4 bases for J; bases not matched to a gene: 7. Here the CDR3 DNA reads TGTGCCAGCAGTCCTCGCGGGGGGCGAGGGGCCAACGTCCTGACTTTC. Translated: CASSPRGGRGANVLTF.

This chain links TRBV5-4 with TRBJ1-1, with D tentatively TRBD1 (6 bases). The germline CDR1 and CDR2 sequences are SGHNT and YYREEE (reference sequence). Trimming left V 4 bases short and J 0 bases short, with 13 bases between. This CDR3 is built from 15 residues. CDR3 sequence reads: CASSGSGALNTEAFF. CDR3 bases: TGTGCCAGCAGCGGTTCAGGGGCCCTGAACACTGAAGCTTTCTTT.

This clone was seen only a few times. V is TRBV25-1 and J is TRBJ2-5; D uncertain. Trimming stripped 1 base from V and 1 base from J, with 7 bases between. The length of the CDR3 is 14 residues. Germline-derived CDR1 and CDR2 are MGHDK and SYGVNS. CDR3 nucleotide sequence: TGTGCCAGCAGTGAATTGGAGATCCAAGAGACCCAGTACTTC. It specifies CASSELEIQETQYF.

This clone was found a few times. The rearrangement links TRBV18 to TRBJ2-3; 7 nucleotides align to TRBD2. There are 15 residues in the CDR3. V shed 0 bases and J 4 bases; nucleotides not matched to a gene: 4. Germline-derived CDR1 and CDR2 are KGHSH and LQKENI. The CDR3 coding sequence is TGTGCCAGCTCACCACCGGCAGGGAGGGCAGATACGCAGTATTTT. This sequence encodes CASSPPAGRADTQYF.

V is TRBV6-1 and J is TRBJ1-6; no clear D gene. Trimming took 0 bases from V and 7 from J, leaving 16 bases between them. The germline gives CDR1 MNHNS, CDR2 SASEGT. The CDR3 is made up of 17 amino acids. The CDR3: CASSEALTLRGNSPLHF. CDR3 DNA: TGTGCCAGCAGTGAAGCGCTAACGCTTAGAGGAAATTCACCCCTCCACTTT.

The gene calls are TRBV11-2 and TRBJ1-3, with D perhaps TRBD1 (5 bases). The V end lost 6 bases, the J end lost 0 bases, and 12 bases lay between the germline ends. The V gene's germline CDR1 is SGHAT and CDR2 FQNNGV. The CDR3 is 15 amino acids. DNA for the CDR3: TGTGCCAGCAGTTTTAGGGGTATCTCTGGAAACACCATATATTTT. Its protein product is CASSFRGISGNTIYF.